The 28 T cell receptor beta chains listed next were all sequenced from one sample in a study of T cells in Graves' hyperthyroidism and ophthalmopathy (dated by TCRdb to between 2018 and 2021). Libraries came from multiplex PCR. Sequencing was performed on an Illumina HiSeq 2000. Amplification of TCR beta CDR3 regions was carried out from RNA transcripts. A first-round RT-PCR of the TCR CDR3 used the HTBI primer set with the Qiagen OneStep RT-PCR kit. TCRdb passed the public sequencing reads through fastp at Q25 and MiXCR, retaining productive beta sequences. For every CDR3 protein sequence, its rows merge into one entry that carries the most common genes and DNA. This sample holds 450,000 to 600,000 distinct CDR3 sequences; roughly 21% were observed only once. The top ten clonotypes cover around 50% of the sample. Input material: blood. The source of these receptors is a man aged 35 to 55 with Graves' ophthalmopathy.

This clonotype was seen a handful of times. The rearrangement joins TRBV28 to TRBJ1-1; D is unclear. This CDR3 is 16 amino acids long. The germline V gene has CDR1 MDHEN and CDR2 SYDVKM. V was trimmed by 5 bases and J by 0 bases, leaving 16 bases between them. The CDR3 nucleotides read TGTGCCAGCAGTCTTCTAAATTTGCGTTTGAACACTGAAGCTTTCTTT. It encodes CASSLLNLRLNTEAFF.

This clonotype has ten or more counts. The J gene is TRBJ2-7, the V gene TRBV28; D perhaps matches TRBD1 (5 bases). Germline assignment: CDR1 MDHEN and CDR2 SYDVKM. V gave up 7 bases and J gave up 4 bases, with 8 bases separating them. CDR3 length: 11 amino acids. CDR3 in DNA: TGTGCCAGCATCCAGGGATACGAGCAGTACTTC. The encoded protein is CASIQGYEQYF.

This chain links TRBV12-3 or TRBV12-4 with TRBJ1-4, with a weak D call TRBD1 (6 bases). V was clipped by 5 bases and J by 8 bases, with 15 bases between them. The CDR3 totals 14 residues. In DNA form, the CDR3 reads TGTGCCAGCAGTACCGACAGGCCCAGGGAAAAACTGTTTTTT. Residues: CASSTDRPREKLFF.

The table lists this clonotype with many counts. J is TRBJ1-2 and V is TRBV30; D is unclear. Germline-derived CDR1 and CDR2 are GTSNPN and SVGIG (reference sequence). The V end lost 0 bases, the J end lost 6 bases, and 11 bases lay between the germline ends. This CDR3 has 13 amino acids. Here the CDR3 DNA reads TGTGCCTGGAGTGTAATTTTGGCCGATGGCTACACCTTC. This gives the protein CAWSVILADGYTF. The full variable domain, in which reference TRBV30 and TRBJ1-2 provide the parts outside the CDR3, is SQTIHQWPATLVQPVGSPLSLECTVEGTSNPNLYWYRQAAGRGLQLLFYSVGIGQISSEVPQNLSASRPQDRQFILSSKKLLLSDSGFYLCAWSVILADGYTFGSGTRLTVV.

The V call is TRBV9, the J call TRBJ2-5; 7 bases are a match to TRBD2. After removal of 2 bases from V and 2 bases from J, the junction contained 6 bases not matched to a gene. This CDR3 comprises 15 residues. Germline CDR1 is SGDLS and CDR2 is YYNGEE. The CDR3 nucleotides read TGTGCCAGCAGCGTTATTCCCGGGGGGCAAGAGACCCAGTACTTC. Translating it yields CASSVIPGGQETQYF.

In its sample, this clonotype was seen many times. This rearrangement joins TRBV3-1 to TRBJ1-5, with D maybe TRBD1 (6 bases). The V gene's germline CDR1 is LGHDT and CDR2 YNNKEL (reference sequence). This CDR3 spans 13 amino acids. V dropped 4 bases and J dropped 7 bases, with 11 bases sitting between them. The CDR3 region has the DNA TGTGCCAGCAGCCTCAGGGGTAGACAGCCCCAGCATTTT. This sequence encodes CASSLRGRQPQHF.

This chain uses TRBV6-4 with TRBJ1-1; D uncertain. Trimming stripped 5 bases from V and 2 bases from J, with 9 bases between. The germline gives CDR1 MRHNA, CDR2 SNTAGT. There are 13 residues in the CDR3. The CDR3 bases are TGTGCCAGCAGTTTCGTAGATAACACTGAAGCTTTCTTT. As protein: CASSFVDNTEAFF.

This clonotype has at least ten counts. This rearrangement joins TRBV11-2 to TRBJ1-5; D is uncertain. V dropped 6 bases and J dropped 2 bases, with 11 bases sitting between them. This CDR3 has 14 residues. Germline assignment: CDR1 SGHAT and CDR2 FQNNGV. CDR3 nucleotide sequence: TGTGCCAGCAGTCCTGCAGATGGCAATCAGCCCCAGCATTTT. Encoded protein: CASSPADGNQPQHF.

The chain is built from TRBV5-1 and TRBJ2-2; 8 nucleotides line up with TRBD2. The CDR3 has 17 residues. Germline CDR1 SGHRS, CDR2 YFSETQ. Germline trimming cut 6 bases from V and 0 bases from J; bases unmatched to any gene: 10. As DNA, the CDR3 is TGCGCCAGCACCCATCGTCCCGGGGGGGCGAACACCGGGGAGCTGTTTTTT. It encodes CASTHRPGGANTGELFF.

The CDR3 sequence is CSARGSRAADTQYF. In DNA form, the CDR3 reads TGCAGTGCTAGAGGTTCAAGAGCGGCAGATACGCAGTATTTT. The chain couples TRBV20-1 to TRBJ2-3; a possible D gene is TRBD2 (5 bases). The CDR3 consists of 14 residues. Trimming took off 1 base at V and 4 bases at J, with 12 bases between the two ends. Germline V gene sequence: CDR1 DFQATT, CDR2 SNEGSKA (reference sequence).

This clonotype was seen ten or more times. J is TRBJ1-1 and V is TRBV2; TRBD1 might be the D (5 bases). V was clipped by 6 bases and J by 8 bases, with 19 bases between them. CDR1 and CDR2 (germline): SNHLY, FYNNEI. This CDR3 has 14 amino acids. The CDR3 bases are TGTGCCAGCAGGGCCTCGGCCGTCGGGGGAGAAGCTTTCTTT. It translates to CASRASAVGGEAFF.

This clonotype has ten or more counts. The chain uses TRBV20-1 and TRBJ2-5; the D gene is possibly TRBD1 (5 bases). The CDR3 sequence is 15 residues long. Trimming stripped 1 base from V and 1 base from J, with 13 bases between. Germline lookup yields CDR1 DFQATT and CDR2 SNEGSKA (reference sequence). The CDR3 loop reads CSARGAGLAQETQYF. The CDR3 region has the DNA TGCAGTGCTAGAGGGGCAGGGTTAGCCCAAGAGACCCAGTACTTC.

The chain employs TRBV7-9 and TRBJ2-7; maybe TRBD2 (7 bases). Trimming pared 3 bases from V and 4 bases from J, leaving 16 bases between. Looked up from germline, CDR1 is SEHNR and CDR2 is FQNEAQ (reference sequence). The CDR3 has 15 residues. The CDR3 bases are TGTGCCAGCAGCTTGATTGGGGGGGGCCAATACGAGCAGTACTTC. It encodes CASSLIGGGQYEQYF.

The CDR3 loop is CASTGTSSEQYF. For the CDR3, the DNA is TGTGCCAGCACCGGGACTTCCAGCGAGCAGTACTTC. The chain has TRBV27 and TRBJ2-7, with D perhaps TRBD2 (6 bases). Germline loops: CDR1 MNHEY, CDR2 SMNVEV (reference sequence). CDR3 length equals 12 residues. Trimming shortened V by 7 bases and J by 6 bases, and 13 bases separated the two germline ends.

The sample holds a few counts of this clonotype. The rearrangement links TRBV7-8 to TRBJ1-3, with D unresolved. The CDR3 covers 13 residues. Germline V lookup: CDR1 SGHVS, CDR2 FQNEAQ. Trimming took off 6 bases at V and 0 bases at J, with 6 bases between the two ends. Here the CDR3 reads CASSPSSGNTIYF. The CDR3 DNA reads TGTGCCAGCAGTCCGAGCTCTGGAAACACCATATATTTT.

This clonotype was counted at least ten times. The chain employs TRBV5-1 and TRBJ2-3; 7 nucleotides align to TRBD2. The CDR3 contains 15 residues. J lost 2 bases, V lost 0 bases, and 3 bases had no gene match. Looked up from germline, CDR1 is SGHRS and CDR2 is YFSETQ. CDR3 in amino acids: CASSLDGGYTDTQYF. The CDR3 bases are TGCGCCAGCAGCTTGGACGGGGGGTACACAGATACGCAGTATTTT.

V is TRBV6-2 or TRBV6-3 and J is TRBJ2-2; D unresolved. The germline V and J ends were trimmed by 7 bases and 7 bases, with 22 bases remaining between them. This CDR3 is built from 16 residues. Germline V gene sequence: CDR1 MNHEY, CDR2 SVGEGT. The DNA of the CDR3 is TGTGCCAGCAAAGCTACAAACTGGGAAATTGTCGGGGAGCTGTTTTTT. This gives the protein CASKATNWEIVGELFF.

The gene calls are TRBV7-9 and TRBJ1-2, with 7 bases matching TRBD1. V shed 5 bases, J shed 7 bases, and the junction held 16 bases outside the gene matches. Germline loops: CDR1 SEHNR, CDR2 FQNEAQ (reference sequence). CDR3 length: 16 amino acids. The CDR3 DNA is TGTGCCAGCAGCCCCCAGGGGGGGGGCAATACGTTTGGCTACACCTTC. This encodes CASSPQGGGNTFGYTF.

V gene TRBV5-4 combines with J gene TRBJ2-7; D may be TRBD1 (6 bases). The V and J ends lost 0 bases and 3 bases respectively, with 10 bases between them. The CDR3 runs 14 residues. Germline V gene sequence: CDR1 SGHNT, CDR2 YYREEE (reference sequence). In nucleotides, the CDR3 is TGTGCCAGCAGCTTGGAGGGACAAGTCTACGAGCAGTACTTC. This codes for CASSLEGQVYEQYF.

This chain connects TRBV19 to TRBJ2-7; D is tentatively TRBD1 or TRBD2 (5 bases each). The CDR3 runs to 14 residues. Germline V gene data show CDR1 as LNHDA and CDR2 as SQIVND (reference sequence). The V end lost 5 bases, the J end lost 6 bases, and 17 bases lay between the germline ends. The CDR3 here is CASSPGTWQSEQYF. As DNA, the CDR3 is TGTGCCAGTAGTCCCGGGACGTGGCAGTCCGAGCAGTACTTC.

This chain joins TRBV6-5 and TRBJ2-7, with D possibly matching TRBD1 (6 bases). Trimming shortened V by 4 bases and J by 5 bases, and 33 bases separated the two germline ends. Germline CDR1 reads MNHEY; CDR2 reads SVGAGI. The CDR3 covers 20 residues. The CDR3 DNA sequence: TGTGCCAGCAGTTCCCCGACTCGCAGGGCAGGGGACCTTCTCAGCGACGAGCAGTACTTC. Translating it yields CASSSPTRRAGDLLSDEQYF.

This clonotype turned up a few times. Here the CDR3 reads CASSPYRGMNTEAFF. The DNA for the CDR3 is TGCGCCAGCAGCCCATACAGGGGGATGAACACTGAAGCTTTCTTT. This sequence joins TRBV5-1 and TRBJ1-1; 8 bases line up with TRBD1. The germline gives CDR1 SGHRS, CDR2 YFSETQ. The CDR3 spans 15 residues. Trimming took 4 bases from V and 0 from J; bases not matched to a gene: 5.

The rearrangement links TRBV5-5 to TRBJ2-7; TRBD1 agrees at 8 bases. V dropped 4 bases and J dropped 3; count of bases not matched to a gene: 6. Germline CDR1 reads SGHKS; CDR2 reads YYEKEE (reference sequence). The CDR3 is made up of 14 amino acids. Written as DNA, the CDR3 is TGTGCCAGCAGCACCACGACAGGGGTCTACGAGCAGTACTTC. Its protein product is CASSTTTGVYEQYF. The variable domain in full, completed from reference TRBV5-5 and TRBJ2-7, reads DAGVTQSPTHLIKTRGQQVTLRCSPISGHKSVSWYQQVLGQGPQFIFQYYEKEERGRGNFPDRFSARQFPNYSSELNVNALLLGDSALYLCASSTTTGVYEQYFGPGTRLTVT.

This chain uses TRBV19 with TRBJ1-1; D is unclear. Deletions cut 5 bases from V and 0 bases from J, with 10 bases between. Germline-derived CDR1 and CDR2 are LNHDA and SQIVND (reference sequence). The CDR3 contains 14 residues. This CDR3 is CASSPRVVNTEAFF. In DNA form, the CDR3 reads TGTGCCAGTAGTCCCCGTGTGGTGAACACTGAAGCTTTCTTT.

Notes on this clonotype: The DNA is left out, because the CDR3 cannot be placed on it with certainty; the CDR3 is given as TCRdb lists it. The genes are TRBV27 and TRBJ2-1; the table's D gene call, TRBD1, was not cross checked with the DNA. Germline CDR1 is MNHEY and CDR2 is SMNVEV (reference sequence). The CDR3 is 22 amino acids long, termini counted. CDR3 amino acids: CASSLSDDRVTMSSSSNNEQFF.

Ten or more counts support this clonotype. This rearrangement joins TRBV7-2 to TRBJ2-1, with a tentative D call TRBD1 (5 bases). Trimming took off 4 bases at V and 9 bases at J, with 13 bases between the two ends. This CDR3 is 13 amino acids long. In germline, CDR1 is SGHTA, CDR2 FQGNSA. The CDR3 loop is CASSSPLGVEQFF. The CDR3 DNA follows: TGTGCCAGCAGCTCCCCGCTAGGGGTTGAGCAGTTCTTC.

This clonotype has ten or more counts. This chain uses TRBV7-3 with TRBJ2-7; 11 positions agree with TRBD2. CDR3 length: 15 residues. V trimming: 5 bases; J trimming: 0 bases; junction bases outside the gene matches: 3. Germline assignment: CDR1 SGHTA and CDR2 FQGTGA. CDR3 amino acids: CASSLGTSGSYEQYF. As DNA, the CDR3 is TGTGCCAGCAGCCTCGGGACTAGCGGCTCCTACGAGCAGTACTTC.

This clonotype was seen ten or more times. The rearrangement links TRBV18 to TRBJ2-1; D gene uncertain. The CDR3 extends over 12 amino acids. V dropped 2 bases and J dropped 9 bases, with 8 bases sitting between them. Germline V gene lookup returns CDR1 KGHSH and CDR2 LQKENI. CDR3 nucleotides: TGTGCCAGCTCACCAGCGGTGGGTGAGCAGTTCTTC. Protein product: CASSPAVGEQFF.